Shown below are 27 T cell receptor beta chains from a single sample sequenced in a study of T cell responses to AZD1222 COVID-19 vaccine. Profiled with immunoSEQ multiplex PCR; TCRdb holds only in-frame clones, not every one. This sample carries roughly 100,000 clones, around nine tenths of them seen once, and the ten largest clones take 10% to 15%. The source material was peripheral blood, sampled on day 0 of AZD1222 vaccination. Receptors originate from an adult in good health.

J is TRBJ2-7 and V is TRBV5-1; D remains unclear. This CDR3 contains 15 residues. Per germline, CDR1 SGHRS and CDR2 YFSETQ. V lost 4 bases, J lost 1 base, and 15 bases lay in between. The CDR3 DNA reads as TGCGCCAGCAGCGATCACATAGGGCGTTCCTACGAGCAGTACTTC. Its translation is CASSDHIGRSYEQYF.

This chain joins TRBV5-1 and TRBJ2-6; D is perhaps TRBD2 (6 bases). CDR3 length: 14 residues. The ends were cut back, 5 bases at V and 2 bases at J, with 8 bases in the middle. Germline V gene sequence: CDR1 SGHRS, CDR2 YFSETQ. The CDR3 coding sequence is TGCGCCAGCAGAGGGGAGGCTGGGGCCAACGTCCTGACTTTC. Its translation is CASRGEAGANVLTF.

The chain joins TRBV9 to TRBJ1-4; D perhaps matches TRBD1 (6 bases). The CDR3 is 16 residues long. Germline values: CDR1 SGDLS, CDR2 YYNGEE. Trimming left V 4 bases short and J 2 bases short, with 15 bases between. CDR3 DNA sequence: TGTGCCAGCAGCCGGGGGGCGGACCCGACTAATGAAAAACTGTTTTTT. Its protein is CASSRGADPTNEKLFF.

In this sample, this clone turned up once. This chain connects TRBV5-1 to TRBJ2-2; a weak D match, TRBD2 (6 bases). The CDR3 is 17 residues long. Germline V gene lookup returns CDR1 SGHRS and CDR2 YFSETQ. Trimming removed 7 bases at V and 0 bases at J, with 19 bases between. The CDR3 loop is CASGLGGVTANTGELFF. As DNA, the CDR3 is TGCGCCAGCGGACTCGGAGGGGTAACCGCGAACACCGGGGAGCTGTTTTTT.

The chain couples TRBV19 to TRBJ1-2; D is undetermined. The germline V gene encodes CDR1 LNHDA and CDR2 SQIVND (reference sequence). Trimming cost V 5 bases and J 4 bases, with 11 bases left between them. The CDR3 spans 13 residues. CDR3 in DNA: TGTGCCAGTAGTGCGCAGAGGGCCTATGGCTACACCTTC. Translation: CASSAQRAYGYTF.

In the case of this clone: One end of the junction does not line up with germline, which may come from a read error. The rearrangement links TRBV12-3 or TRBV12-4 to TRBJ2-2; possibly TRBD1 for D (6 bases). The CDR3 contains 13 residues. The CDR3 here is CASLQGNSGELFF. CDR3 in DNA: TGTGCCAGCCTGCAGGGGAACTCCGGGGAGCTGTTTTTT.

V gene TRBV5-4 combines with J gene TRBJ2-5, with 12 bases fitting TRBD2. J was trimmed by 5 bases and V by 5 bases; bases with no gene match: 7. CDR1 is SGHNT and CDR2 is YYREEE in the germline V gene (reference sequence). The CDR3 length is 15 residues. CDR3 sequence (DNA): TGTGCCAGCAGTGCAGGGGGGACTAGCGGGGAGACCCAGTACTTC. Translation: CASSAGGTSGETQYF.

The V and J genes are TRBV5-5 and TRBJ1-6; no definite D call. V was cut by 4 bases and J by 0 bases, with 14 bases left in between. This CDR3 is 17 amino acids long. Per the germline V gene, CDR1 is SGHKS and CDR2 is YYEKEE (reference sequence). CDR3 DNA sequence: TGTGCCAGCAGCGATTCGGTCCCGAGCTCCTATAATTCACCCCTCCACTTT. Its translation is CASSDSVPSSYNSPLHF.

V gene TRBV9 combines with J gene TRBJ2-3, with 8 bases aligning to TRBD1. CDR3 length: 16 residues. In germline, CDR1 is SGDLS, CDR2 YYNGEE. V trimming: 3 bases; J trimming: 5 bases; junction bases outside the gene matches: 11. Here the CDR3 DNA reads TGTGCCAGCAGCGCCCAGAGGACAGGGAGACTAGATACGCAGTATTTT. Encoded protein: CASSAQRTGRLDTQYF.

The chain recombines TRBV7-2 with TRBJ1-1; the D is unclear. Per the germline V gene, CDR1 is SGHTA and CDR2 is FQGNSA. The CDR3 consists of 14 residues. The V gene lost 0 bases and the J gene lost 1 base, with 6 bases spanning the gap. CDR3 sequence: CASSLAWSNTEAFF. In nucleotides, the CDR3 is TGTGCCAGCAGCTTAGCGTGGTCGAACACTGAAGCTTTCTTT.

The chain has TRBV6-5 and TRBJ2-2; TRBD1 matches 7 bases. V trimming: 0 bases; J trimming: 5 bases; junction bases outside the gene matches: 3. Germline V gives CDR1 MNHEY, CDR2 SVGAGI. This CDR3 contains 15 residues. The CDR3 bases are TGTGCCAGCAGTTACTCGACAGGGTTGACCGGGGAGCTGTTTTTT. Translated, it gives CASSYSTGLTGELFF.

The chain carries TRBV11-1 and TRBJ2-7, with 8 bases lining up with TRBD1. This CDR3 has 16 residues. Germline CDR1 is SGHAT and CDR2 is FQDESV (reference sequence). V was pared by 2 bases and J by 3 bases, with 9 bases of the junction left unmatched. CDR3 bases: TGTGCCAGCAGCTTACCCCGGGGGACAGGCGGCTACGAGCAGTACTTC. It is translated as CASSLPRGTGGYEQYF.

This clone was detected only a few times. The chain couples TRBV6-5 to TRBJ1-4; possibly TRBD1 for D (5 bases). V lost 10 bases and J 5 bases, leaving 17 bases between the germline ends. This CDR3 is 14 amino acids long. Germline assignment: CDR1 MNHEY and CDR2 SVGAGI. CDR3 DNA: TGTGCCACCACGGCTCAGGGTTTAAATGAAAAACTGTTTTTT. Residues: CATTAQGLNEKLFF.

This clone has more than one count but fewer than ten. This chain links TRBV5-5 with TRBJ1-4; 7 bases match TRBD1. Germline CDR1 and CDR2: SGHKS and YYEKEE (reference sequence). J lost 7 bases, V lost 0 bases, and 6 bases had no gene match. The CDR3 covers 15 residues. In DNA form, the CDR3 reads TGTGCCAGCAGCTTGGGCACAGGGGTGGGTGAAAAACTGTTTTTT. This codes for CASSLGTGVGEKLFF.

This sequence joins TRBV19 and TRBJ2-1; 7 positions match TRBD1. CDR3 size: 15 residues. The germline gives CDR1 LNHDA, CDR2 SQIVND (reference sequence). Trimming removed 0 bases from V and 3 bases from J; junction bases left unmatched: 2. CDR3: CASSIDGDSYNEQFF. CDR3 nucleotide sequence: TGTGCCAGTAGTATAGATGGGGACAGCTACAATGAGCAGTTCTTC.

V usage is TRBV19 and J usage is TRBJ2-7; D is possibly TRBD2 (6 bases). V lost 5 bases to trimming and J lost 1 base, with 12 bases between them. The CDR3 loop spans 14 amino acids. CDR1 and CDR2 (germline): LNHDA, SQIVND (reference sequence). The DNA for the CDR3 is TGTGCCAGTAGTGCCCGGGGAGGATCCTACGAGCAGTACTTC. Translated, it gives CASSARGGSYEQYF.

This chain joins TRBV6-5 and TRBJ1-6; possible D gene TRBD1, 5 bases. V gave up 3 bases and J gave up 8 bases, with 17 bases separating them. CDR3 size: 16 residues. The germline V gene encodes CDR1 MNHEY and CDR2 SVGAGI. CDR3 bases: TGTGCCAGCAGTTATGGGGCTGCAGGGAGGGATTCACCCCTCCACTTT. Amino acid sequence: CASSYGAAGRDSPLHF.

The genes are TRBV4-1 and TRBJ1-2; D gene unclear. CDR1 and CDR2 from the germline V gene are MGHRA and YSYEKL. The CDR3 has 14 amino acids. Trimming removed 2 bases from V and 8 bases from J, with 15 bases in between. The CDR3 DNA reads as TGCGCCAGCAGCCAACGAGGACGCGGGCGAGGCTACACCTTC. This translates into CASSQRGRGRGYTF.

The chain combines TRBV29-1 with TRBJ2-7; 7 bases are a match to TRBD2. Trimming at V came to 5 bases and at J to 3 bases, leaving 7 bases not matched to a gene. The CDR3 sequence is 13 residues long. Germline CDR1 reads SQVTM; CDR2 reads ANQGSEA. The CDR3 DNA reads as TGCAGCGTTTCTCTCGGGGGGAACTACGAGCAGTACTTC. Amino acid sequence: CSVSLGGNYEQYF.

This clone appeared once. This chain's CDR3 is CASSIRESNSPLHF. CDR3 bases: TGTGCCAGTAGTATAAGAGAGAGTAATTCACCCCTCCACTTT. This chain joins TRBV19 and TRBJ1-6; D is undetermined. The CDR3 is 14 amino acids. The V gene's germline CDR1 is LNHDA and CDR2 SQIVND (reference sequence). The ends were cut back, 2 bases at V and 6 bases at J, with 8 bases in the middle.

The chain links TRBV6-1 to TRBJ2-7, with 8 bases fitting TRBD1. V lost 0 bases to trimming and J lost 3 bases; unmatched junction nucleotides: 4. The CDR3 extends over 15 amino acids. CDR1 and CDR2 (germline): MNHNS, SASEGT. The CDR3 region has the DNA TGTGCCAGCAGTGAAGCGGGACAGGCACGCTACGAGCAGTACTTC. Its protein is CASSEAGQARYEQYF.

This chain connects TRBV19 to TRBJ1-1; 7 positions match TRBD1. The germline V gene encodes CDR1 LNHDA and CDR2 SQIVND (reference sequence). The CDR3 has 15 residues. With V trimmed by 4 bases and J by 0 bases, 5 bases remained unmatched. For the CDR3, the DNA is TGTGCCAGTAGTAAGGGGACAGTCATGAACACTGAAGCTTTCTTT. Its protein is CASSKGTVMNTEAFF. Full variable domain (missing parts from reference TRBV19 and TRBJ1-1): DGGITQSPKYLFRKEGQNVTLSCEQNLNHDAMYWYRQDPGQGLRLIYYSQIVNDFQKGDIAEGYSVSREKKESFPLTVTSAQKNPTAFYLCASSKGTVMNTEAFFGQGTRLTVV.

The CDR3 region has the DNA TGTGCCACCAGTGGGGGCCAGGGGGCAGATACGCAGTATTTT. Translation gives CATSGGQGADTQYF. This chain links TRBV24-1 with TRBJ2-3; 7 nucleotides align to TRBD1. The ends lost 5 bases at V and 4 bases at J; junction bases unmatched: 5. The CDR3 is 14 residues long. The germline CDR1 and CDR2 sequences are KGHDR and SFDVKD.

V gene TRBV24-1 combines with J gene TRBJ1-2; D gene uncertain. Germline loops: CDR1 KGHDR, CDR2 SFDVKD. Trimming stripped 4 bases from V and 2 bases from J, with 4 bases between. This CDR3 comprises 12 residues. The CDR3 is CATSDGNYGYTF. Written as DNA, the CDR3 is TGTGCCACCAGTGACGGAAACTATGGCTACACCTTC.

This chain joins TRBV19 and TRBJ1-1, with D uncertain. Trimming cost V 5 bases and J 0 bases, with 7 bases left between them. Germline V gives CDR1 LNHDA, CDR2 SQIVND (reference sequence). The CDR3 contains 13 residues. The CDR3 sequence is CASSQSLNTEAFF. CDR3 coding DNA: TGTGCCAGTAGTCAAAGCTTGAACACTGAAGCTTTCTTT.

This chain uses TRBV27 with TRBJ2-1; 7 bases fit TRBD1. There are 16 residues in the CDR3. Losses at the gene ends were 9 bases for V and 0 bases for J; bases not matched to a gene: 11. From germline, CDR1 is MNHEY and CDR2 SMNVEV (reference sequence). CDR3 coding DNA: TGTGCCAGTCAAGGGGGCACCGTCATCTCCTACAATGAGCAGTTCTTC. This sequence encodes CASQGGTVISYNEQFF.

The chain joins TRBV18 to TRBJ2-1; 13 nucleotides line up with TRBD2. The CDR3 covers 15 residues. Germline loops: CDR1 KGHSH, CDR2 LQKENI. The ends lost 4 bases at V and 5 bases at J; junction bases unmatched: 2. CDR3: CASSQLAGGDNEQFF. CDR3 in DNA: TGTGCCAGCTCACAACTAGCGGGGGGGGACAATGAGCAGTTCTTC.